Here is one TCR beta chain with its context. Its antigen is unknown. Scientists ran DNA taken from cultured CD4+ T cells through the Oncomine TCR Beta short-read assay for sequencing. In TCRdb, the PCR reads were re-called with MiXCR into one record per CDR3 protein. Here the sample spans 15,000 to 20,000 distinct CDR3 sequences, approximately 28% being singletons. These data are taken from a study of vaccination and CD4 T cells after COVID-19. Germline values: CDR1 SGHNT, CDR2 YYREEE (reference sequence). Deletions cut 1 base from V and 1 base from J, with 11 bases between. The CDR3 runs to 15 residues. Treatment in this sample: 10-day PBMC culture with coronavirus spike peptide pools or control peptides (ViraFEST assay).

Sequences were obtained from cultured CD4+ T cells from blood. The rearrangement joins TRBV5-4 to TRBJ2-5; tentative D call: TRBD1 (6 bases). This TCR derives from a human donor with COVID-19. The CDR3 reads CASSLWGRAQETQYF. As DNA, the CDR3 is TGTGCCAGCAGCTTGTGGGGGCGGGCCCAAGAGACCCAGTACTTC.